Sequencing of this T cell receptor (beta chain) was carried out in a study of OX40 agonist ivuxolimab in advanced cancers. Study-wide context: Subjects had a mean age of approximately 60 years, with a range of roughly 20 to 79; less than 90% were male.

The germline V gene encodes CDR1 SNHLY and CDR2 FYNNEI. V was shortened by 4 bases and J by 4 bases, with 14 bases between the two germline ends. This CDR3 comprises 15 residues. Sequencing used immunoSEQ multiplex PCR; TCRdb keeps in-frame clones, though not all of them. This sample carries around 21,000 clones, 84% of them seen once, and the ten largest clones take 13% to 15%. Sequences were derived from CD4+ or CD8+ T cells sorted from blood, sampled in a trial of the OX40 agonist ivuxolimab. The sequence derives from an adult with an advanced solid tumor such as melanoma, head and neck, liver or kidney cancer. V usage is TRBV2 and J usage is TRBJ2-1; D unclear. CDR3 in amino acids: CASSAKVNPYNEQFF. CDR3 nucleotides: TGTGCCAGCAGTGCTAAGGTGAACCCTTACAATGAGCAGTTCTTC.